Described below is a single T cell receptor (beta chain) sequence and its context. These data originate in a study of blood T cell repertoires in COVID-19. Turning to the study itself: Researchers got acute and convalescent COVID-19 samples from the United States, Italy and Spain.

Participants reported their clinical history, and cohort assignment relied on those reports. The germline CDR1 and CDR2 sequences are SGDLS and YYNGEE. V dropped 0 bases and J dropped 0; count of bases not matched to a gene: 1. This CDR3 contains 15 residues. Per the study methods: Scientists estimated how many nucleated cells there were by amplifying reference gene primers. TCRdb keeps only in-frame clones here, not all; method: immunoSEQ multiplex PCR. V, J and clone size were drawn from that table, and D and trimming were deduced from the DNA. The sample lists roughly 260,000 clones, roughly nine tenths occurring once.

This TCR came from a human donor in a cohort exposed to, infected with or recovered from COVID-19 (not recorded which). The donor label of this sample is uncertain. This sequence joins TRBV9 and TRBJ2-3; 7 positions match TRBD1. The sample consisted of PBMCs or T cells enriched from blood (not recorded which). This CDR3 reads CASSVVGQSTDTQYF. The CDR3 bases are TGTGCCAGCAGCGTAGTGGGACAGAGCACAGATACGCAGTATTTT.